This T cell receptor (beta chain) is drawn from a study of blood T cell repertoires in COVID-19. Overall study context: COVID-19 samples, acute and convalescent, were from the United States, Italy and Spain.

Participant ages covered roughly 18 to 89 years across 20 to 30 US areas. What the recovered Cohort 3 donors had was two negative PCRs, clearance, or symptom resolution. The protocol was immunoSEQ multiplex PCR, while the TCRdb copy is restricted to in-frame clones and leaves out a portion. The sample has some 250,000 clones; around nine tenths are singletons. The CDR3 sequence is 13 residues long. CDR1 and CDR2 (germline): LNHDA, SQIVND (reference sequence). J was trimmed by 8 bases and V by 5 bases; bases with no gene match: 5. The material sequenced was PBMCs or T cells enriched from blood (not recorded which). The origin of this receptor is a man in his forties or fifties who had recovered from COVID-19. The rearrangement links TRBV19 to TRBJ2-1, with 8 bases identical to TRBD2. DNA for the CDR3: TGTGCCAGTAGTGTGACTAGCGTCGATGAGCAGTTCTTC. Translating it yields CASSVTSVDEQFF.